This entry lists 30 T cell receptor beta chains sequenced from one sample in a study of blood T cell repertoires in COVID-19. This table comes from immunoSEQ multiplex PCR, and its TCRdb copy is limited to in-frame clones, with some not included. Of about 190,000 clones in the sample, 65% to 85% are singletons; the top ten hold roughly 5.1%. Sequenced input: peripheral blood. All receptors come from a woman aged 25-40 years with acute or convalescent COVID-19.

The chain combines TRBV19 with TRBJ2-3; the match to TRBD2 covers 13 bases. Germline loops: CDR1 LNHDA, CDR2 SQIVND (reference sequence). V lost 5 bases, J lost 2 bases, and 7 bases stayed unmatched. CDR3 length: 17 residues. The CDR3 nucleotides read TGTGCCAGTAGTCCACGGACTAGCGGGAGAGACACAGATACGCAGTATTTT. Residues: CASSPRTSGRDTDTQYF.

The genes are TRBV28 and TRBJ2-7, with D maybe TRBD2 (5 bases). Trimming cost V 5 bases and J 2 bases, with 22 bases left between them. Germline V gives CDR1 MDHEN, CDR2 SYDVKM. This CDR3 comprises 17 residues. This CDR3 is CASSPPLPADLTYEQYF. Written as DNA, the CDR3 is TGTGCCAGCAGTCCACCCCTCCCAGCGGATCTGACCTACGAGCAGTACTTC.

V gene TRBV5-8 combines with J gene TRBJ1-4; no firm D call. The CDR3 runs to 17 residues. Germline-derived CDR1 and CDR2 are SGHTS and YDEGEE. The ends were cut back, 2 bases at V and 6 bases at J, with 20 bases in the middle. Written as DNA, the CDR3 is TGTGCCAGCAGCTTCTTCAGCCCAACGCGGCAGCATGAAAAACTGTTTTTT. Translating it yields CASSFFSPTRQHEKLFF.

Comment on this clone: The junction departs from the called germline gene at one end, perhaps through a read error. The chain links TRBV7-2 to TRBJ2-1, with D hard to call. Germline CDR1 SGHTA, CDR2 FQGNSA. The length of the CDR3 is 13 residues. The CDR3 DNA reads TGTGCCAGCAGATTAGGATCGTACGGTGAGCAGTTCTTC. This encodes CASRLGSYGEQFF.

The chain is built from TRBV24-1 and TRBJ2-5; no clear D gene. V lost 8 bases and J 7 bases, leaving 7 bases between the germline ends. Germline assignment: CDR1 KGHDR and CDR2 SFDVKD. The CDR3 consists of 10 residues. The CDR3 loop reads CATTYGTQYF. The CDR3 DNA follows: TGTGCCACCACTTACGGGACCCAGTACTTC.

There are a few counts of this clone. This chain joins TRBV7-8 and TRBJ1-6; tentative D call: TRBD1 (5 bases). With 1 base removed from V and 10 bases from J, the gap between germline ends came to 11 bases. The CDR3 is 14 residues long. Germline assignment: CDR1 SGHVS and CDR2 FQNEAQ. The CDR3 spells CASSLVQVGSPLHF. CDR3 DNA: TGTGCCAGCAGCTTAGTACAGGTGGGGTCACCCCTCCACTTT.

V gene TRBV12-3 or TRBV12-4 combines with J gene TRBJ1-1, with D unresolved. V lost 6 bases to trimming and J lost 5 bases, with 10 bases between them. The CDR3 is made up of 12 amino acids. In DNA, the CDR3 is TGTGCCAGCAGGGAGGTGGGTACTGAAGCTTTCTTT. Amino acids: CASREVGTEAFF.

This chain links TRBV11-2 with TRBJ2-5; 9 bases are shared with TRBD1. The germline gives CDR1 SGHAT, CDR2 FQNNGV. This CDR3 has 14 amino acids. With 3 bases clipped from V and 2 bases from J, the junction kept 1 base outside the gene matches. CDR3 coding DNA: TGTGCCAGCAGCTTCGGACAGGGGCAAGAGACCCAGTACTTC. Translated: CASSFGQGQETQYF.

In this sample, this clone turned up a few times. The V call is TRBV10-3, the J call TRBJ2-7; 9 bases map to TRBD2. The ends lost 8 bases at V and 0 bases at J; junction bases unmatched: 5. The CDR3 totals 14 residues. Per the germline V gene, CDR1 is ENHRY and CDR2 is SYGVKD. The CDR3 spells CAIEAGGSSYEQYF. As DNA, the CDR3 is TGTGCCATCGAGGCGGGAGGGAGCTCCTACGAGCAGTACTTC.

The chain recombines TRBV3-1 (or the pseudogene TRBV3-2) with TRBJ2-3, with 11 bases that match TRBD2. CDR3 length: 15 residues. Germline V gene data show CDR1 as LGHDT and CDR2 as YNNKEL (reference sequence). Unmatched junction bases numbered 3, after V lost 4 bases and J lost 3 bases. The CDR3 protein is CASSLRTSGTDTQYF. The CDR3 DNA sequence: TGTGCCAGCAGCCTCCGGACTAGCGGGACAGATACGCAGTATTTT.

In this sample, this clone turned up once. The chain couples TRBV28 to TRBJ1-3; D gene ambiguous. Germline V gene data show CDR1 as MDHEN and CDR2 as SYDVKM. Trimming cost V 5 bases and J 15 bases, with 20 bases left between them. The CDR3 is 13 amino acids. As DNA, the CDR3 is TGTGCCAGCAGTCTTACGGCGGGCAGCACCCCATATTTT. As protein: CASSLTAGSTPYF.

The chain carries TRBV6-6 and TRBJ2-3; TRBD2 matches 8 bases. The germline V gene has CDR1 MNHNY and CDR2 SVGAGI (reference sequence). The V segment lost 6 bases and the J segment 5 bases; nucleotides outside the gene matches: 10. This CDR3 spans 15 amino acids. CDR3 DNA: TGTGCCAGCAGCCAGATAGCGGGGAGGGGAGATACGCAGTATTTT. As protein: CASSQIAGRGDTQYF.

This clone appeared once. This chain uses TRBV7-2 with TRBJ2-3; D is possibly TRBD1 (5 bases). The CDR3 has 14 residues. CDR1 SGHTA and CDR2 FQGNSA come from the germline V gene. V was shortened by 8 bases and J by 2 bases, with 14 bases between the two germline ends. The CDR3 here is CASLKQGNTDTQYF. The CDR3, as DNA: TGTGCCAGCCTTAAGCAGGGAAACACAGATACGCAGTATTTT. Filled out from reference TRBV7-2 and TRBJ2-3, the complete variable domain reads GAGVSQSPSNKVTEKGKDVELRCDPISGHTALYWYRQSLGQGLEFLIYFQGNSAPDKSGLPSDRFSAERTGGSVSTLTIQRTQQEDSAVYLCASLKQGNTDTQYFGPGTRLTVL.

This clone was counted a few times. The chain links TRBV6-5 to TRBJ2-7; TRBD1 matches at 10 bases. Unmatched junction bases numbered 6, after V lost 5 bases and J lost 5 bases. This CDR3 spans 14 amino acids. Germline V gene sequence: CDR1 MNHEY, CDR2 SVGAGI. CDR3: CASSPRDRGDEQYF. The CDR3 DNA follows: TGTGCCAGCAGTCCCCGGGACAGGGGTGACGAGCAGTACTTC.

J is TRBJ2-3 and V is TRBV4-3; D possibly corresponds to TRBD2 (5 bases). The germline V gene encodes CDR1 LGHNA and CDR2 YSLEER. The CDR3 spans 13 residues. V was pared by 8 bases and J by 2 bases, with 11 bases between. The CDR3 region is CASSDSTTDTQYF. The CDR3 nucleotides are TGCGCCAGCTCGGACTCCACCACAGATACGCAGTATTTT.

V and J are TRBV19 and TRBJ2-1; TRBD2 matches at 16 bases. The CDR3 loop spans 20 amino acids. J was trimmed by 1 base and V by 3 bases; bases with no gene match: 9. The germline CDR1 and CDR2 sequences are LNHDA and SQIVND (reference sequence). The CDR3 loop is CASSIPGLAGGPRSYNEQFF. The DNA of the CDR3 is TGTGCCAGTAGTATCCCGGGACTAGCGGGAGGGCCAAGGTCCTACAATGAGCAGTTCTTC.

CDR3 sequence reads: CASSPTRQGTYEQYF. The CDR3 DNA is TGTGCCAGCAGTCCAACCCGGCAGGGGACCTACGAGCAGTACTTC. This chain links TRBV28 with TRBJ2-7, with D possibly being TRBD1 (6 bases). Germline V CDR1 and CDR2: MDHEN, SYDVKM. The CDR3 length is 15 residues. With 5 bases removed from V and 2 bases from J, the gap between germline ends came to 16 bases.

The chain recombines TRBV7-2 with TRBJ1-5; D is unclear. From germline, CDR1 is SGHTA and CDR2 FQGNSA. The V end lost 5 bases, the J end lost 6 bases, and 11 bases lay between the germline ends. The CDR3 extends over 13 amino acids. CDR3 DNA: TGTGCCAGCAGCCCCACTTCACGTCAGCCCCAGCATTTT. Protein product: CASSPTSRQPQHF.

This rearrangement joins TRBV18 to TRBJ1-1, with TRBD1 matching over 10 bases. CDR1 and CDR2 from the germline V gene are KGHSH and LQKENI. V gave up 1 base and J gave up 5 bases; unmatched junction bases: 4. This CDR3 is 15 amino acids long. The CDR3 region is CASSPLRQGATEAFF. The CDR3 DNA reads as TGTGCCAGCTCACCACTGAGACAGGGGGCAACTGAAGCTTTCTTT.

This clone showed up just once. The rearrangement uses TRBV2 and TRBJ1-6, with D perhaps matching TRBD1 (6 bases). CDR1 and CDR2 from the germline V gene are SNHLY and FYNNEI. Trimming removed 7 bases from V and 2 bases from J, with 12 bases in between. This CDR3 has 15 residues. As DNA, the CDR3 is TGTGCCAGCATCCGGGGGGGCGCCTATAATTCACCCCTCCACTTT. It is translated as CASIRGGAYNSPLHF.

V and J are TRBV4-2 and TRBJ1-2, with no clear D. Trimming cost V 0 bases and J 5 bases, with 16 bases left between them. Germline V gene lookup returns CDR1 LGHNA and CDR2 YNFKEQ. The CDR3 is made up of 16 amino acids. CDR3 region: CASSQEAGGRLYGYTF. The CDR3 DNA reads TGTGCCAGCAGCCAAGAAGCGGGCGGAAGACTTTATGGCTACACCTTC.

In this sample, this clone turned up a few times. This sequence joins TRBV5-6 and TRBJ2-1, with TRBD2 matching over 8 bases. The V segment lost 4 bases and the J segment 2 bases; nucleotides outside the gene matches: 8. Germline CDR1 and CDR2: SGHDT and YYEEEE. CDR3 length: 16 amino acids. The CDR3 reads CASSPAGGATYNEQFF. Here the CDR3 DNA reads TGTGCCAGCAGCCCTGCGGGGGGCGCAACCTACAATGAGCAGTTCTTC.

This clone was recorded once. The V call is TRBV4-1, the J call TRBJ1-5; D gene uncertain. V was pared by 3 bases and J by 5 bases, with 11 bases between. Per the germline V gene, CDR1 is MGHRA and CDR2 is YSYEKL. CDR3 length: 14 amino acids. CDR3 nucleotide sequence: TGCGCCAGCAGCCACCGGGATTCCGATCAGCCCCAGCATTTT. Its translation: CASSHRDSDQPQHF.

DNA of the CDR3: TGTGCCAGCAGTTACTCACAACTGCTGACAGCAGATACGCAGTATTTT. It specifies CASSYSQLLTADTQYF. The chain links TRBV6-5 to TRBJ2-3; TRBD1 might be the D (5 bases). Trimming pared 0 bases from V and 4 bases from J, leaving 14 bases between. The CDR3 length is 16 residues. CDR1 MNHEY and CDR2 SVGAGI come from the germline V gene.

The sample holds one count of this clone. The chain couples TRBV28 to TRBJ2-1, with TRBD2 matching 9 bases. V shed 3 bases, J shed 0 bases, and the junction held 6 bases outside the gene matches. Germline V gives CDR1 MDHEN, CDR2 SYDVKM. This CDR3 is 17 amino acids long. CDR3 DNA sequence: TGTGCCAGCAGTTTCAAAAGCGGGGGGTCCTCCTACAATGAGCAGTTCTTC. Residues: CASSFKSGGSSYNEQFF.

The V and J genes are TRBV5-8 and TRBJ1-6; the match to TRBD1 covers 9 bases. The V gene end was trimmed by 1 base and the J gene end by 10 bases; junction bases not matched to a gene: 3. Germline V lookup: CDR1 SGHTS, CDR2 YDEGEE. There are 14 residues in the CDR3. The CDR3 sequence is CASSLTGGISPLHF. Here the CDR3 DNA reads TGTGCCAGCAGCTTGACAGGGGGCATATCACCCCTCCACTTT.

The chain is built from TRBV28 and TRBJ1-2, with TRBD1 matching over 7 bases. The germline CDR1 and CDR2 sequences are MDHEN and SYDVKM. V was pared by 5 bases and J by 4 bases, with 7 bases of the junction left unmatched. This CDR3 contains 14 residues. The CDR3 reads CASSLSGTVYGYTF. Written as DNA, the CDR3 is TGTGCCAGCAGTCTCTCCGGGACAGTCTATGGCTACACCTTC.

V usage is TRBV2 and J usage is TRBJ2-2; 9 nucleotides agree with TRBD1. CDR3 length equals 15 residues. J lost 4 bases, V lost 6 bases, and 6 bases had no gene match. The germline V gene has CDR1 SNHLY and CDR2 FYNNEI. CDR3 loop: CASRQQGAITGELFF. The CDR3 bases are TGTGCCAGCAGGCAACAGGGGGCGATCACCGGGGAGCTGTTTTTT.

The CDR3 reads CASSYAGTSGLYSYNEQFF. DNA of the CDR3: TGTGCCAGCAGCTATGCCGGGACTAGCGGGCTTTATTCCTACAATGAGCAGTTCTTC. The V gene is TRBV11-2, the J gene TRBJ2-1; the match to TRBD2 covers 12 bases. CDR1 and CDR2 (germline): SGHAT, FQNNGV. There are 19 residues in the CDR3. The ends lost 4 bases at V and 1 base at J; junction bases unmatched: 11.

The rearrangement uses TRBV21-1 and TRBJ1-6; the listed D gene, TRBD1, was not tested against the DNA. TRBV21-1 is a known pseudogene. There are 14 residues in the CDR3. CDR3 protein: CASSDRGLSSPLHF. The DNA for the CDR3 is TGTGCCAGCAGCGACAGGGGGCTAAGTTCACCCCTCCACTTT.